This T cell receptor beta chain appears in the sequencing data of a study of graft-versus-host responses after intestinal transplantation. Study background: Those transplanted obtained multivisceral, liver-intestinal, or isolated intestinal grafts. Anti-thymocyte globulin induction, then tacrolimus and steroids for roughly 3 years, went to all recipients. Points from the study as a whole: The presence of high graft-versus-host to host-versus-graft clonal ratios in allografts characterized patients with graft-donor T cell macrochimerism.

CDR3 length: 16 amino acids. Germline CDR1 is MNHNY and CDR2 is SVGAGI (reference sequence). V was shortened by 6 bases and J by 1 base, with 19 bases between the two germline ends. As to this clone: Its antigen is not known.

Clones were sequenced by immunoSEQ multiplex PCR, and TCRdb holds only the in-frame ones, with some missing. The sample gives around 110,000 clones, 90% of which show up once; about 0.18% is in the top ten. The sequence was collected from a human donor who received an intestinal transplant. Sequencing used unstimulated CD4+ T cells sorted from spleen or lymph node cells, obtained before intestinal transplant. This chain joins TRBV6-6 and TRBJ2-7; D might be TRBD2 (6 bases). The CDR3 protein is CASRRDGGPISYEQYF. In nucleotides, the CDR3 is TGTGCCAGCAGACGCGACGGGGGACCTATTTCCTACGAGCAGTACTTC.